This T cell receptor beta chain was sequenced for a study of T cell responses to AZD1222 COVID-19 vaccine. Study results and caveats: Reportedly, nearly half the spike-specific TCRs target unmutated variant regions.

The CDR3 length is 13 residues. V was cut by 2 bases and J by 6 bases, with 9 bases left in between. Germline CDR1 and CDR2: SGHRS and YFSETQ. As concerns this clone: Its antigen is unknown.

TCRdb's copy holds only in-frame clones and misses some; the assay was immunoSEQ multiplex PCR. The sample records roughly 130,000 clones, 88% being singletons. This chain connects TRBV5-1 to TRBJ2-1; D gene uncertain. This receptor was obtained from an adult in good health. Here the sequenced sample was peripheral blood, taken on day 0 of MenACWY control vaccination. This CDR3 is CASSFTPINEQFF. CDR3 coding DNA: TGCGCCAGCAGCTTCACTCCAATCAATGAGCAGTTCTTC.